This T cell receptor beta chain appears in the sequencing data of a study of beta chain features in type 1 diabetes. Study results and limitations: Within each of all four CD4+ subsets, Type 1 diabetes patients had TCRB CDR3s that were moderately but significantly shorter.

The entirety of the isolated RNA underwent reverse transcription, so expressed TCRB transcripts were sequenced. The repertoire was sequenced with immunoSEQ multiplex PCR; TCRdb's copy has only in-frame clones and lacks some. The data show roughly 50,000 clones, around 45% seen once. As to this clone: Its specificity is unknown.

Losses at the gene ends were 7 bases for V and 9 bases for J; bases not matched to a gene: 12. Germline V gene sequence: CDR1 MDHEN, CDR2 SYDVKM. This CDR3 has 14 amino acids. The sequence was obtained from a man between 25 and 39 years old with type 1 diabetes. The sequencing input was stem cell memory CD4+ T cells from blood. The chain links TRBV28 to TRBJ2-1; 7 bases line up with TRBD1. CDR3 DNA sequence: TGTGCCAGCAAACTGACAGGGTCCTTTCGTGAGCAGTTCTTC. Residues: CASKLTGSFREQFF. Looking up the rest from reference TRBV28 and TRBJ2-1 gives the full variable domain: DVKVTQSSRYLVKRTGEKVFLECVQDMDHENMFWYRQDPGLGLRLIYFSYDVKMKEKGDIPEGYSVSREKKERFSLILESASTNQTSMYLCASKLTGSFREQFFGPGTRLTVL.